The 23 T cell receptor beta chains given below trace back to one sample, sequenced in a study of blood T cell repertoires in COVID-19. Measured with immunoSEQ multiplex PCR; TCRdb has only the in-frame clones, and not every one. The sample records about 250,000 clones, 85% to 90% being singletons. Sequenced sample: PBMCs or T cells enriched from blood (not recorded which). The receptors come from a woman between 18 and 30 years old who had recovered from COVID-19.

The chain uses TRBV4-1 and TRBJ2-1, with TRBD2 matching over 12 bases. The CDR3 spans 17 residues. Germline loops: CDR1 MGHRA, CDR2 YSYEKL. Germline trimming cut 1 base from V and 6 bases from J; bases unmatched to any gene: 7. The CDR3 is CASSQVASGGASNEQFF. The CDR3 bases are TGCGCCAGCAGCCAAGTGGCTAGCGGGGGGGCCTCCAATGAGCAGTTCTTC.

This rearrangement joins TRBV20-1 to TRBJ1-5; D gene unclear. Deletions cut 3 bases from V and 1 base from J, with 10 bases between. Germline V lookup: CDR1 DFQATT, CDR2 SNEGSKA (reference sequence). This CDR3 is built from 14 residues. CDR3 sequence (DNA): TGCAGTGCTAGTGGCGGGCAGAGCAATCAGCCCCAGCATTTT. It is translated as CSASGGQSNQPQHF.

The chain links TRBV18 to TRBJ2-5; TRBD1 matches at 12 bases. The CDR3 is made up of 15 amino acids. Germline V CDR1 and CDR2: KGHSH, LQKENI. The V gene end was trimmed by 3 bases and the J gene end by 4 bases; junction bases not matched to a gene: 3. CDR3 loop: CASSPGTGGGETQYF. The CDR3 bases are TGTGCCAGCTCACCCGGGACAGGGGGCGGAGAGACCCAGTACTTC. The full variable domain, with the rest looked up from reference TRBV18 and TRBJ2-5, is NAGVMQNPRHLVRRRGQEARLRCSPMKGHSHVYWYRQLPEEGLKFMVYLQKENIIDESGMPKERFSAEFPKEGPSILRIQQVVRGDSAAYFCASSPGTGGGETQYFGPGTRLLVL.

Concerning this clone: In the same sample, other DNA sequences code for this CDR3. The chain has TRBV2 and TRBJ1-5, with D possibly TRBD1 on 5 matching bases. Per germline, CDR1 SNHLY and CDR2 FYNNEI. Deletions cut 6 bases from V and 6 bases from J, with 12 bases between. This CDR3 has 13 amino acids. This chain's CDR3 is CASRGEGSQPQHF. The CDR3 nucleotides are TGTGCCAGCAGGGGGGAGGGCAGTCAGCCCCAGCATTTT.

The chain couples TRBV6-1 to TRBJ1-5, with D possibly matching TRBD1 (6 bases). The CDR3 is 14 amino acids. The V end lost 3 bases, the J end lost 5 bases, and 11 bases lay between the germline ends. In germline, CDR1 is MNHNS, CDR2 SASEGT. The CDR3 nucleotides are TGTGCCAGCAGTGAGGCAGGGGAGTATCAGCCCCAGCATTTT. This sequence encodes CASSEAGEYQPQHF.

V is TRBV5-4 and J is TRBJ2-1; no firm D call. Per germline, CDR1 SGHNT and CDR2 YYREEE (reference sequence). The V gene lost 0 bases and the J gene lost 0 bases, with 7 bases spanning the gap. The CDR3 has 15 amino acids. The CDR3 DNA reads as TGTGCCAGCAGCTTGGACAGTCCCTCCTACAATGAGCAGTTCTTC. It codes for CASSLDSPSYNEQFF.

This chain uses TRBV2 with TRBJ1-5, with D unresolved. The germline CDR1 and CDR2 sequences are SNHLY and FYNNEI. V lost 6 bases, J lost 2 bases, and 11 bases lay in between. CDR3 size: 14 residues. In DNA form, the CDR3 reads TGTGCCAGCAGGGAGGGAGGGCGCAATCAGCCCCAGCATTTT. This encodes CASREGGRNQPQHF.

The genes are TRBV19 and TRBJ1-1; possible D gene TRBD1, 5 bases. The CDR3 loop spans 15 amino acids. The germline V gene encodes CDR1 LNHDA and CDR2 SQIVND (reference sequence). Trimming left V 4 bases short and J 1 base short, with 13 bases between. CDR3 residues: CASSTDRTPNTEAFF. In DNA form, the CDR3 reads TGTGCCAGTAGTACCGACAGAACTCCGAACACTGAAGCTTTCTTT.

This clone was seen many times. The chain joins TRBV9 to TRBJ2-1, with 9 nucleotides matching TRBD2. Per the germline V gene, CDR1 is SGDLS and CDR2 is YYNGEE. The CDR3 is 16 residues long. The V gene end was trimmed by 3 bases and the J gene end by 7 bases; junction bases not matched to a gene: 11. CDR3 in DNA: TGTGCCAGCAGCGCCCTTCTAGCGGGGATTAGTAATGAGCAGTTCTTC. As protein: CASSALLAGISNEQFF.

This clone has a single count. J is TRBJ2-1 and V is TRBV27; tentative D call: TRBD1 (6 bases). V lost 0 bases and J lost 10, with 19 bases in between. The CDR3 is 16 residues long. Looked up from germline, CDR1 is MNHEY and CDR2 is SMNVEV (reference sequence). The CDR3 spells CASSLSLQGPVREQFF. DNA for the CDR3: TGTGCCAGCAGTTTATCGTTACAGGGTCCGGTACGGGAGCAGTTCTTC.

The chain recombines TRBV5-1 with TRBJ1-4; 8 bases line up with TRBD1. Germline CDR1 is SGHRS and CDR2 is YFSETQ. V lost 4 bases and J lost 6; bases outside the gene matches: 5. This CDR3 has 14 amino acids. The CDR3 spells CASSRTGSDEKLFF. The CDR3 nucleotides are TGCGCCAGCAGCAGGACAGGGAGTGATGAAAAACTGTTTTTT.

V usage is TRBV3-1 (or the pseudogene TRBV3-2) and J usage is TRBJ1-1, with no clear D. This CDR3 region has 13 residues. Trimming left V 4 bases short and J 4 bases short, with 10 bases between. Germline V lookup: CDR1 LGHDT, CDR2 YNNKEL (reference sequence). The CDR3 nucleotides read TGTGCCAGCAGCCGAGGGATCCTCACTGAAGCTTTCTTT. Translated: CASSRGILTEAFF.

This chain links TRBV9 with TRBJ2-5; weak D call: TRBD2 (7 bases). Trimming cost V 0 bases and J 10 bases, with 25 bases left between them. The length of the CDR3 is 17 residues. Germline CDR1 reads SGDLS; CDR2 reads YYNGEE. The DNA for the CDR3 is TGTGCCAGCAGCGTAGGGCCGGGGGGCCCCCTAGGAGTTAACCAGTACTTC. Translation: CASSVGPGGPLGVNQYF.

CDR3 amino acids: CATKRGANEKLFF. Here the CDR3 DNA reads TGTGCCACCAAGCGGGGGGCTAATGAAAAACTGTTTTTT. This chain joins TRBV25-1 and TRBJ1-4; TRBD1 is a possible D gene (5 bases). The CDR3 sequence is 13 residues long. V was trimmed by 10 bases and J by 3 bases, leaving 12 bases between them. Germline lookup yields CDR1 MGHDK and CDR2 SYGVNS.

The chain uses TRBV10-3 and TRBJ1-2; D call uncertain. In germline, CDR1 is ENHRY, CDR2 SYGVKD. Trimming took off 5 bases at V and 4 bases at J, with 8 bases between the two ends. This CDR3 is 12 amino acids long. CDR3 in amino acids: CAISREAYGYTF. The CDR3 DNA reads TGTGCCATCAGTAGAGAAGCCTATGGCTACACCTTC.

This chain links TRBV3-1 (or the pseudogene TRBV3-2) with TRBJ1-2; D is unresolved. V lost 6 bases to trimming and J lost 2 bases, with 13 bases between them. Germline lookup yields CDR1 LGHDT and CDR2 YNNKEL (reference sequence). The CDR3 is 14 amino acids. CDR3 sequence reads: CASSPYTPNYGYTF. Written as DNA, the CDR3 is TGTGCCAGCAGTCCATATACACCGAACTATGGCTACACCTTC.

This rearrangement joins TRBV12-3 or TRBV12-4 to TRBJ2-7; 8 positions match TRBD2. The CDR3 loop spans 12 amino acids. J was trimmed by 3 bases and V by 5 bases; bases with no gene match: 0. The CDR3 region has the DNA TGTGCCAGCAGTACTAGCGGCTACGAGCAGTACTTC. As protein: CASSTSGYEQYF.

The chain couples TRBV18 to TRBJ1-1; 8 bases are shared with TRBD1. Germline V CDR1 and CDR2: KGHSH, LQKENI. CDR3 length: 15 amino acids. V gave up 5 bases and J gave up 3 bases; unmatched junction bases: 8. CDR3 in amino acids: CASSTTGAGDTEAFF. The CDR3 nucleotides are TGTGCCAGCTCAACGACAGGGGCCGGGGACACTGAAGCTTTCTTT.

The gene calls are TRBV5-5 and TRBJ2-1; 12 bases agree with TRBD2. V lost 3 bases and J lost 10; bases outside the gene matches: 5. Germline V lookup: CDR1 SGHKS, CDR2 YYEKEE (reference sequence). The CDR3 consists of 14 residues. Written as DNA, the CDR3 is TGTGCCAGCAGCTCGACTAGCGGGGGTAGGGAGCAGTTCTTC. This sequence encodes CASSSTSGGREQFF.

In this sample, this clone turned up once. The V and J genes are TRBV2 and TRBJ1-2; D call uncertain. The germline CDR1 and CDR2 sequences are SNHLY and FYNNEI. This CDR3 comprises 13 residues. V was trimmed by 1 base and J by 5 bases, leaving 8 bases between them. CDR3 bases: TGTGCCAGCAGTGAAGGAGGGAATTATGGCTACACCTTC. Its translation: CASSEGGNYGYTF.

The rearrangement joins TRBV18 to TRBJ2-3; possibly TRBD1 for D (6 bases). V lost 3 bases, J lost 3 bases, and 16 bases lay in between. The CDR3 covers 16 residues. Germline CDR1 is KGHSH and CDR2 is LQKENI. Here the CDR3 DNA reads TGTGCCAGCTCACCGATAACAGGGAGTGTGACAGATACGCAGTATTTT. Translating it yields CASSPITGSVTDTQYF.

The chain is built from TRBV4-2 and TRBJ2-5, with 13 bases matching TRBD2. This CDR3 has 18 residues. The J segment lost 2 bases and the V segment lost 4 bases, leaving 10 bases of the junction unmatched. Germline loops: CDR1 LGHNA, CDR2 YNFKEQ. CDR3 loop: CASSLRTSGGPTQETQYF. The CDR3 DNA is TGTGCCAGCAGCCTCCGGACTAGCGGGGGCCCAACTCAAGAGACCCAGTACTTC.

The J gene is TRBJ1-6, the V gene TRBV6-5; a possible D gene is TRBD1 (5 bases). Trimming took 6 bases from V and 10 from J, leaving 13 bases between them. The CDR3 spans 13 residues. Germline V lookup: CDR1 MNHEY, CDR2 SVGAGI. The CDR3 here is CASSRGGNSPLHF. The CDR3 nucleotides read TGTGCCAGCAGCCGGGGGGGGAACTCACCCCTCCACTTT.